These 13 T cell receptor beta chains originate from one sample sequenced in a study of blood T cell repertoires in COVID-19. Here immunoSEQ multiplex PCR was the method, and the copy in TCRdb shows in-frame clones only, minus some. Among about 70,000 clones listed, around 90% were seen once. The sample comprised peripheral blood. The receptors stem from a woman aged 18-29 years with acute or convalescent COVID-19.

V and J are TRBV28 and TRBJ1-4, with D maybe TRBD1 (6 bases). The length of the CDR3 is 13 residues. From germline, CDR1 is MDHEN and CDR2 SYDVKM. The V end lost 1 base, the J end lost 10 bases, and 10 bases lay between the germline ends. This CDR3 is CASSLFTGTKLFF. DNA of the CDR3: TGTGCCAGCAGTTTATTTACAGGGACAAAACTGTTTTTT.

The genes are TRBV18 and TRBJ2-7; TRBD2 aligns across 12 bases. V shed 4 bases and J 6 bases; nucleotides not matched to a gene: 10. Germline assignment: CDR1 KGHSH and CDR2 LQKENI. This CDR3 is 16 amino acids long. The CDR3 protein is CASSLSPSGRGSEQYF. The CDR3 DNA reads as TGTGCCAGCTCACTTTCCCCTAGCGGGAGGGGATCCGAGCAGTACTTC.

The chain links TRBV7-2 to TRBJ1-2; tentatively, D is TRBD1 (6 bases). Germline assignment: CDR1 SGHTA and CDR2 FQGNSA. The CDR3 is made up of 14 amino acids. V was trimmed by 5 bases and J by 1 base, leaving 11 bases between them. CDR3 DNA sequence: TGTGCCAGCAGCCTAACACAGGGTAACTATGGCTACACCTTC. It encodes CASSLTQGNYGYTF. The full variable domain, in which reference TRBV7-2 and TRBJ1-2 provide the parts outside the CDR3, is GAGVSQSPSNKVTEKGKDVELRCDPISGHTALYWYRQSLGQGLEFLIYFQGNSAPDKSGLPSDRFSAERTGGSVSTLTIQRTQQEDSAVYLCASSLTQGNYGYTFGSGTRLTVV.

This clone has just one count. CDR3 sequence (DNA): TGTGCCAGCAGAGGTCAAGGAGATAAACTGGCCTACGAGCAGTACTTC. Protein: CASRGQGDKLAYEQYF. J is TRBJ2-7 and V is TRBV2; D is uncertain. This CDR3 is 16 amino acids long. With 6 bases removed from V and 2 bases from J, the gap between germline ends came to 20 bases. CDR1 and CDR2 (germline): SNHLY, FYNNEI.

J is TRBJ1-1 and V is TRBV4-1, with D perhaps matching TRBD1 (5 bases). V gave up 0 bases and J gave up 6 bases, with 11 bases separating them. CDR3 length: 14 residues. From germline, CDR1 is MGHRA and CDR2 YSYEKL. The CDR3 DNA is TGCGCCAGCAGCCAAGAGGGGCGGGGGGCTGAAGCTTTCTTT. It yields the protein CASSQEGRGAEAFF.

The V gene is TRBV19, the J gene TRBJ2-1, with 11 bases identical to TRBD2. V was clipped by 3 bases and J by 5 bases; unmatched bases: 0. This CDR3 is built from 14 residues. Looked up from germline, CDR1 is LNHDA and CDR2 is SQIVND (reference sequence). The CDR3 DNA is TGTGCCAGTAGTATGACTAGCGGGGACAATGAGCAGTTCTTC. Protein: CASSMTSGDNEQFF. The complete variable domain, with remaining parts taken from reference TRBV19 and TRBJ2-1, reads DGGITQSPKYLFRKEGQNVTLSCEQNLNHDAMYWYRQDPGQGLRLIYYSQIVNDFQKGDIAEGYSVSREKKESFPLTVTSAQKNPTAFYLCASSMTSGDNEQFFGPGTRLTVL.

This clone occurred a few times. The DNA of the CDR3 is TGTGCCAGCAGTTATAGACTACGAAATGAAAAACTGTTTTTT. Its protein product is CASSYRLRNEKLFF. The chain recombines TRBV6-2 or TRBV6-3 with TRBJ1-4; D remains ambiguous. V gave up 3 bases and J gave up 5 bases, with 10 bases separating them. CDR3 length: 14 residues. Germline V lookup: CDR1 MNHEY, CDR2 SVGEGT.

The chain links TRBV5-1 to TRBJ1-3; D possibly corresponds to TRBD1 (5 bases). This CDR3 has 15 amino acids. CDR1 is SGHRS and CDR2 is YFSETQ in the germline V gene. The V and J ends lost 7 bases and 3 bases respectively, with 17 bases between them. CDR3 region: CASAADTASGNTIYF. The DNA for the CDR3 is TGCGCCAGCGCCGCGGACACGGCGAGTGGAAACACCATATATTTT.

In this sample, this clone turned up once. The chain couples TRBV19 to TRBJ1-2; TRBD1 might be the D (5 bases). Trimming cost V 5 bases and J 4 bases, with 11 bases left between them. The CDR3 has 13 amino acids. Germline CDR1 is LNHDA and CDR2 is SQIVND (reference sequence). The CDR3 DNA sequence: TGTGCCAGTAGTCTGACAGAATCCTATGGCTACACCTTC. Protein: CASSLTESYGYTF.

This clone turned up a few times. Additional DNA sequences in this sample encode the identical CDR3. The rearrangement links TRBV5-8 to TRBJ2-3, with TRBD2 identical over 10 bases. The CDR3 totals 14 residues. V was clipped by 5 bases and J by 4 bases; unmatched bases: 4. CDR1 is SGHTS and CDR2 is YDEGEE in the germline V gene. Here the CDR3 DNA reads TGTGCCAGCAGTGGAGCGGGAGGGGCAGATACGCAGTATTTT. Its protein product is CASSGAGGADTQYF.

CDR3 in amino acids: CASSSRLAGLNEQFF. DNA for the CDR3: TGTGCCAGCAGTTCAAGACTAGCGGGATTGAATGAGCAGTTCTTC. This chain links TRBV6-2 or TRBV6-3 with TRBJ2-1; 11 positions agree with TRBD2. The CDR3 extends over 15 amino acids. Looked up from germline, CDR1 is MNHEY and CDR2 is SVGEGT. Trimming removed 4 bases from V and 7 bases from J; junction bases left unmatched: 6.

In nucleotides, the CDR3 is TGCGCCAGCAGCCAAGATCAAGCGGCGGGAGGGCCCTACAATGAGCAGTTCTTC. Protein sequence: CASSQDQAAGGPYNEQFF. The gene calls are TRBV4-3 and TRBJ2-1; 9 nucleotides line up with TRBD2. This CDR3 contains 18 residues. V lost 0 bases, J lost 2 bases, and 8 bases stayed unmatched. Germline V CDR1 and CDR2: LGHNA, YSLEER.

The chain recombines TRBV28 with TRBJ1-5, with D possibly being TRBD1 (5 bases). Germline CDR1 and CDR2: MDHEN and SYDVKM. V was cut by 6 bases and J by 4 bases, with 7 bases left in between. The length of the CDR3 is 12 residues. CDR3 bases: TGTGCCAGCAGGGGGCCTAATCAGCCCCAGCATTTT. The encoded protein is CASRGPNQPQHF. Looking up the rest from reference TRBV28 and TRBJ1-5 gives the full variable domain: DVKVTQSSRYLVKRTGEKVFLECVQDMDHENMFWYRQDPGLGLRLIYFSYDVKMKEKGDIPEGYSVSREKKERFSLILESASTNQTSMYLCASRGPNQPQHFGDGTRLSIL.